This T cell receptor beta chain is from a study of molecular identifiers for immune sequencing clone quantification. This clonotype has more than one count but fewer than ten. J was trimmed by 5 bases and V by 7 bases; bases with no gene match: 8. This CDR3 has 14 residues. Germline CDR1 MGHDK, CDR2 SYGVNS. From the PCR reads, TCRdb called clonotypes with MiXCR, one entry per CDR3 protein. The table records about 500,000 distinct CDR3 sequences, 25% of them present only once. The specimen sequenced was naive CD8+ T cells from blood, with Jurkat cell RNA spiked in. The subset: FACS-sorted CD8+CD4-CCR7+CD45RA+ naive T cells. The clonotype comes from a human donor in good health. Some libraries in this study had Jurkat cell RNA spiked in. The gene calls are TRBV25-1 and TRBJ1-1; 9 bases agree with TRBD1. DNA for the CDR3: TGTGCCAGCACTCCGGACAGGGGTTTTACTGAAGCTTTCTTT. It encodes CASTPDRGFTEAFF.